This T cell receptor beta chain comes out of a study of identical twins (dated by TCRdb to 2016 to 2017). For the wider study: The study deep-sequenced TCR alpha and beta repertoires from monozygotic twins, unrelated adults of various ages and cord blood to test whether fetal clonotypes persist. To rule out contamination, replicate twin experiments were performed at different times with different library preparation protocols. Overall study results and their limits: Out-of-frame TCR alpha sharing in monozygotic twins was systematically underestimated by recombination models, whereas sharing between unrelated individuals was in agreement with the recombination models. Excess twin sharing in beta out-of-frame sequences was weaker because fewer shared sequences lowered the signal-to-noise ratio. Compared with coincidental sharing between unrelated individuals, out-of-frame TCR alpha sequences shared between twins had an excess of sequences with low generation probability. Abundant cord blood beta clonotypes carried fewer insertions; young adult naive repertoires showed a weaker similar trend, while memory repertoires showed none. Because the same donors could not be followed over many years, the conclusions depended on cross-sectional statistical analysis. Invariant T cells such as MAIT and iNKT could partly confound zero-insertion analyses, though diverse VJ usage argued against this for most clonotypes.

Every donor in the study was a healthy Caucasian. Three pairs of female monozygotic twins, all aged roughly 18 to 29 years, made up the twin cohort. The RNA used for TCR libraries was isolated from peripheral blood mononuclear cells. A word on this clonotype: It has no known antigen specificity. The sample holds no much larger clone one base away, and base qualities are not on file.

The germline V gene yields SGHNT for CDR1 and YENEEA for CDR2. Trimming at the junction amounts to 3 bases on V and 5 bases on J, and the germline ends lie 8 bases apart. Inclusive of the bounding cysteine and phenylalanine, the CDR3 is 13 residues long. Left in the record is the CDR3 DNA by itself, 39 bases read in frame from the first base. The library was generated by 5' RACE. Sequenced on an Illumina HiSeq 2000. Template switching introduced a universal primer binding site; the final cDNA contained a unique molecular identifier, enabling accurate counting of TCR cDNA molecules. First-strand cDNA for TCR alpha and beta chains was synthesized from specific primers in the conserved constant-segment region. To control for contamination, every cDNA library was double barcoded, receiving both a SMART-Mk sample barcode and Illumina barcodes. TruSeq adapter sequences, together with Illumina sample barcodes, were added in two successive PCR steps. TCR alpha and beta cDNA libraries were sequenced on the Illumina HiSeq platform with custom primers. In the source study's methods: MiGEC was used to process raw reads and extract unique molecular identifiers, and MiXCR was used to find CDR3 positions. For each individual, recombination models were inferred using an EM algorithm with the repgenHMM and IGoR tools. The analysis of shared clonotypes was done with the tcR package in R, with sharing normalized by the product of cloneset sizes. To study raw recombination without the effects of thymic and clonal selection, out-of-frame nonproductive sequences were analyzed. TCRdb's own reprocessing of the public reads used fastp at Q25 and MiXCR and kept productive beta chains. Entries are consolidated by CDR3 protein sequence, retaining the most common genes and DNA. Clone size and V and J calls follow TCRdb, not the original study. This sample holds about 660,000 distinct CDR3 sequences; 8.6% were observed only once. Roughly 0.97% of the sample lies in the top ten.

These data were likewise used in another study, on yellow fever vaccine responses in identical twins. As the second paper documents: The authors reported that the T cell response to vaccination in identical twins appeared partly convergent and partly personalized. The study precisely tracked vaccine-responding T cell clones in identical twins.

Sequencing used PBMCs. The sequence derives from a woman in her late teens or twenties in good health. The chain was built from TRBV11-3 and TRBJ2-1; the D gene is unclear. Here is the DNA: TGTGCCAGCAGCTTTAGGCTGGACAATGAGCAGTTCTTC. It translates as CASSFRLDNEQFF.